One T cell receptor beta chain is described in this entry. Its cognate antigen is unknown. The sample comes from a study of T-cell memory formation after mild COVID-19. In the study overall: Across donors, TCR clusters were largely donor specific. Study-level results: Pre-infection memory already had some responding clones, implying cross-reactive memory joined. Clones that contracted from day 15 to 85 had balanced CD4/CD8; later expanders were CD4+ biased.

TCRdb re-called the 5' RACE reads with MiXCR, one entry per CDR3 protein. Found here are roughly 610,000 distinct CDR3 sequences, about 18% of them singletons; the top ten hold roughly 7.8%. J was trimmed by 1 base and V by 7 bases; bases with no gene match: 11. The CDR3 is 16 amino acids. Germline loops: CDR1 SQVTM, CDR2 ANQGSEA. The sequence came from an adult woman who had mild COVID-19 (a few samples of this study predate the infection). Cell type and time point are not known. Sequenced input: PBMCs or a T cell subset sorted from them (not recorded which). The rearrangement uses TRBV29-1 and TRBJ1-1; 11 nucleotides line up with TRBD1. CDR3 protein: CSATSGTGGTNTEAFF. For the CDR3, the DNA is TGCAGCGCTACGTCCGGGACAGGGGGGACGAACACTGAAGCTTTCTTT.